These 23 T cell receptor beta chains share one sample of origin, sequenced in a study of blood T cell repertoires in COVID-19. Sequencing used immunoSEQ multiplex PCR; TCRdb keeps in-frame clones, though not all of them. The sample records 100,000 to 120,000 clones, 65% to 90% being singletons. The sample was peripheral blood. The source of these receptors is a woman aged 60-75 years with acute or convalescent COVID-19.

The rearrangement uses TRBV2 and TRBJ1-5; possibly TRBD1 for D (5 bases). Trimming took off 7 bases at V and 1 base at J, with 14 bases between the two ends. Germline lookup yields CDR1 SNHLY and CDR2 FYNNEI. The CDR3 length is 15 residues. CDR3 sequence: CASNWEGLSNQPQHF. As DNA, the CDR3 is TGTGCCAGCAACTGGGAGGGGCTCAGCAATCAGCCCCAGCATTTT.

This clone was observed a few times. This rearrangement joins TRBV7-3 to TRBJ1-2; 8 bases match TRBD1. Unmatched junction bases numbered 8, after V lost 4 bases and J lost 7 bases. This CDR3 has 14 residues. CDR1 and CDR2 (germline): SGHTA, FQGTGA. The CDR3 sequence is CASSSGDRGAGYTF. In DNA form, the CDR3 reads TGTGCCAGCAGCTCGGGAGACAGGGGCGCTGGCTACACCTTC.

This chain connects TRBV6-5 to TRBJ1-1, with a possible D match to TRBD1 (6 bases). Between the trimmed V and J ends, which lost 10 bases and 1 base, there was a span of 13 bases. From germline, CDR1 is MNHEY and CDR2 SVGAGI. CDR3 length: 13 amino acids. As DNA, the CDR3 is TGTGCCATACTAACAGGGAAGAACACTGAAGCTTTCTTT. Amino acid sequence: CAILTGKNTEAFF.

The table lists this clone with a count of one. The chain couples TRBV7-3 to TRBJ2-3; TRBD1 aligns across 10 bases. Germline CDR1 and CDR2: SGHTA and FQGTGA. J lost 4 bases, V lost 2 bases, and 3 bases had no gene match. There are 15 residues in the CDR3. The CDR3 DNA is TGTGCCAGCAGCTTAGTGGGACAGGGGTCAGATACGCAGTATTTT. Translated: CASSLVGQGSDTQYF.

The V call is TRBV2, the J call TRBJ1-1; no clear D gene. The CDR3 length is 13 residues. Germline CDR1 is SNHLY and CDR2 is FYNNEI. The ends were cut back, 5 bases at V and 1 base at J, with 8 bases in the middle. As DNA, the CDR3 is TGTGCCAGCAGTCCCGACACGAACACTGAAGCTTTCTTT. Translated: CASSPDTNTEAFF.

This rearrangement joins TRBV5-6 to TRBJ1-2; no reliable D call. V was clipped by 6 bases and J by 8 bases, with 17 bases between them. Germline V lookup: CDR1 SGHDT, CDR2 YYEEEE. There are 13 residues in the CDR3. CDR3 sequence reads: CASTSGEGLGYTF. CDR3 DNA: TGTGCCAGCACCTCCGGGGAGGGTCTGGGCTACACCTTC.

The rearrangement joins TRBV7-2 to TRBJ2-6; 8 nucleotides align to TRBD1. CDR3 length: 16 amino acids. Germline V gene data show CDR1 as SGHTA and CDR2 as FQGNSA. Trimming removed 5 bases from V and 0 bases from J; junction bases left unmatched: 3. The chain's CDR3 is CASSTGGSSGANVLTF. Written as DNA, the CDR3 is TGTGCCAGCAGCACAGGGGGAAGCTCTGGGGCCAACGTCCTGACTTTC. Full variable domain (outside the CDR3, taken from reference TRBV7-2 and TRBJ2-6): GAGVSQSPSNKVTEKGKDVELRCDPISGHTALYWYRQSLGQGLEFLIYFQGNSAPDKSGLPSDRFSAERTGGSVSTLTIQRTQQEDSAVYLCASSTGGSSGANVLTFGAGSRLTVL.

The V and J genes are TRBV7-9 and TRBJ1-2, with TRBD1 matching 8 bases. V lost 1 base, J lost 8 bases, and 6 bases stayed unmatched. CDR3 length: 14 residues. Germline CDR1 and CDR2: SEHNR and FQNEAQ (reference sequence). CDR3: CASSLETGADGYTF. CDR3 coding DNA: TGTGCCAGCAGCTTAGAGACAGGGGCGGACGGCTACACCTTC. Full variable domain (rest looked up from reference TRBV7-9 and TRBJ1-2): DTGVSQNPRHKITKRGQNVTFRCDPISEHNRLYWYRQTLGQGPEFLTYFQNEAQLEKSRLLSDRFSAERPKGSFSTLEIQRTEQGDSAMYLCASSLETGADGYTFGSGTRLTVV.

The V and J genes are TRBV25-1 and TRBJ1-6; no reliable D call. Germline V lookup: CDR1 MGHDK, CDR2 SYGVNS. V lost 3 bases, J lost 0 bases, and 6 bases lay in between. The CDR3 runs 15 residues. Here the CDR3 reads CASSEAGSYNSPLHF. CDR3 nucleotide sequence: TGTGCCAGCAGTGAGGCTGGCTCCTATAATTCACCCCTCCACTTT. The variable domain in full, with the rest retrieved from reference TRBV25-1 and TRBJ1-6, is EADIYQTPRYLVIGTGKKITLECSQTMGHDKMYWYQQDPGMELHLIHYSYGVNSTEKGDLSSESTVSRIRTEHFPLTLESARPSHTSQYLCASSEAGSYNSPLHFGNGTRLTVT.

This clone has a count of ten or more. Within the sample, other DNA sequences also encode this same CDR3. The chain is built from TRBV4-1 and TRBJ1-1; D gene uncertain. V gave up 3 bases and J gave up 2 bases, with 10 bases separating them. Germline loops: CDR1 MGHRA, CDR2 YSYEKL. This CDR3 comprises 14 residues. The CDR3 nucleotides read TGCGCCAGCAGCCAGGAGAGCCTCAACACTGAAGCTTTCTTT. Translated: CASSQESLNTEAFF.

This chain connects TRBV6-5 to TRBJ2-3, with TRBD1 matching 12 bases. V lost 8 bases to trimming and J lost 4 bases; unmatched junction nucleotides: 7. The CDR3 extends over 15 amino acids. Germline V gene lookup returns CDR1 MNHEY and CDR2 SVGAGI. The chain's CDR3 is CASQGQGARADTQYF. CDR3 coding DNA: TGTGCCAGCCAGGGACAGGGGGCGCGTGCAGATACGCAGTATTTT.

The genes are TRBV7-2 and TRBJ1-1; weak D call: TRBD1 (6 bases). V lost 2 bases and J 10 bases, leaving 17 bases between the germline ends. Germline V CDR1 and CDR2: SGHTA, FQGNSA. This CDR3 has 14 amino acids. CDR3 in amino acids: CASSLSRGPLIAFF. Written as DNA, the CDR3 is TGTGCCAGCAGCTTAAGCAGGGGCCCGTTGATAGCTTTCTTT.

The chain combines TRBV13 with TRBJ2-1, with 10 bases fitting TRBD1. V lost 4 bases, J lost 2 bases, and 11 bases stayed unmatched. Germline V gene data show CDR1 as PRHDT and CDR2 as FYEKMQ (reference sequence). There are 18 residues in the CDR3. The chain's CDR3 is CASSSHEGQGSAYNEQFF. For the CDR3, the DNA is TGTGCCAGCAGCTCTCACGAGGGACAGGGGTCTGCCTACAATGAGCAGTTCTTC.

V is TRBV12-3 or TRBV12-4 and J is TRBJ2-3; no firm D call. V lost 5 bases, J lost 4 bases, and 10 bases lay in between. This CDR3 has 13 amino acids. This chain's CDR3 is CASSPVSPDTQYF. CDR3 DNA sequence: TGTGCCAGCAGTCCAGTTTCGCCAGATACGCAGTATTTT.

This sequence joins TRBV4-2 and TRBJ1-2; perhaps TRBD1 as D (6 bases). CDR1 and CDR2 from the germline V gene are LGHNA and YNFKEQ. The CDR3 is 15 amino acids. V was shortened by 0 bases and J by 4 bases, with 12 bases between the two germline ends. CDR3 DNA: TGTGCCAGCAGCCAAGAGACCAGGGGAAGCTATGGCTACACCTTC. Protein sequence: CASSQETRGSYGYTF.

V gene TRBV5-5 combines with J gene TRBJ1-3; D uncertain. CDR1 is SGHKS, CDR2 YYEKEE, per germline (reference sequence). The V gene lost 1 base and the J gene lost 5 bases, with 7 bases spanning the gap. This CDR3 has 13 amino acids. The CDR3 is CASSLNFRNTIYF. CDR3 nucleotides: TGTGCCAGCAGCTTGAACTTCAGAAACACCATATATTTT.

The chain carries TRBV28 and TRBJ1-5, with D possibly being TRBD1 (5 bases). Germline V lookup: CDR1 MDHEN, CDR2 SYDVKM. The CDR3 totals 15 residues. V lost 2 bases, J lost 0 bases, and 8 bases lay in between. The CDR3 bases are TGTGCCAGCAGTTTACAGGGTTATAGCAATCAGCCCCAGCATTTT. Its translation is CASSLQGYSNQPQHF.

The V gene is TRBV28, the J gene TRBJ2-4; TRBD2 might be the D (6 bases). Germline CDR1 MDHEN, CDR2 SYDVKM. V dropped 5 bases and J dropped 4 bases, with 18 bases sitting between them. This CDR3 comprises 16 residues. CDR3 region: CASSPRLSGSKNIQYF. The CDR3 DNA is TGTGCCAGCAGTCCCCGGCTAAGCGGGTCGAAAAACATTCAGTACTTC.

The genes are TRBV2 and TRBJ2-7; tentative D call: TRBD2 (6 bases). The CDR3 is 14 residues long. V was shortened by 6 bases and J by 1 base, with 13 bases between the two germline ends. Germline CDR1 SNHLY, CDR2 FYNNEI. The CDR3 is CASRGLTASYEQYF. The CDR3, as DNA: TGTGCCAGCAGGGGACTGACAGCTTCCTACGAGCAGTACTTC.

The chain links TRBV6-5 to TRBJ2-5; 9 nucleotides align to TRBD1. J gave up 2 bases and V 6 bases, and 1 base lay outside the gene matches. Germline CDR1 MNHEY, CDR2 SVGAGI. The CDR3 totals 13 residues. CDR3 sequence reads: CASRGTGQETQYF. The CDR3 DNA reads TGTGCCAGCAGGGGGACAGGGCAAGAGACCCAGTACTTC.

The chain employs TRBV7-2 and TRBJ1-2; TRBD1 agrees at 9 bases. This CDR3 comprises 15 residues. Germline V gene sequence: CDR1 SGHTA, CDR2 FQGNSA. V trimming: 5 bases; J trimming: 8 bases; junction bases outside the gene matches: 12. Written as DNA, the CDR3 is TGTGCCAGCAGCACACTCTTCCGGACAGGGGAAGGCTACACCTTC. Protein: CASSTLFRTGEGYTF.

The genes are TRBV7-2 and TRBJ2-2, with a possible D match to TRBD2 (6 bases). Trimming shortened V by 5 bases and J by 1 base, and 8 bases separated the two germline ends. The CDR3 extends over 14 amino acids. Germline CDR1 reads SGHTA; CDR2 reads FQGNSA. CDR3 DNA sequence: TGTGCCAGCAGCGTGACTAGGAACACCGGGGAGCTGTTTTTT. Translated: CASSVTRNTGELFF.

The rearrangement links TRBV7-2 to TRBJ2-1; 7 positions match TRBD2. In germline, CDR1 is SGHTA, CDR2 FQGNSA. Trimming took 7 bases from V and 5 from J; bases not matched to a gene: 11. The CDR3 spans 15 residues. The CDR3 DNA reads TGTGCCAGCACCCCCATCCCTCTAGCGGACAATGAGCAGTTCTTC. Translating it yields CASTPIPLADNEQFF.